What follows is one T cell receptor (beta chain) and its context. These data belong to a study of blood T cell repertoires in COVID-19. Turning to the study itself: Italy, Spain and the United States were the sources of the convalescent and acute COVID-19 samples. The cDNA or gDNA used as material had been derived from T cells, B-cell-depleted T cells, or PBMCs.

The V gene's germline CDR1 is SNHLY and CDR2 FYNNEI. V was clipped by 5 bases and J by 5 bases; unmatched bases: 7. The CDR3 has 15 residues. As handled by the study authors: Amplifying reference gene primers gave estimates of nucleated cell counts. TCRdb's copy holds only in-frame clones and misses some; the assay was immunoSEQ multiplex PCR. That table furnishes V, J and clone size, whereas the DNA furnished D and trimming. The sample consists of around 250,000 clones, 83% of them appearing once. Material: peripheral blood. The chain couples TRBV2 to TRBJ2-3; 10 nucleotides match TRBD1. The sequence was collected from a man at least 80 years old with acute or convalescent COVID-19. The CDR3 nucleotides are TGTGCCAGCAGTTTCGACAGGGGGCGCGAAGATACGCAGTATTTT. This gives the protein CASSFDRGREDTQYF.